The 5 T cell receptor beta chains in this list originate from one sample, sequenced in a study of blood T cell repertoires in COVID-19. This table comes from immunoSEQ multiplex PCR, and its TCRdb copy is limited to in-frame clones, with some not included. The profile covers approximately 300,000 clones, with around 88% appearing a single time and roughly 5% taken by the ten largest. The sample taken for sequencing was peripheral blood. These receptors were collected from a man aged 40-50 years with acute or convalescent COVID-19.

The chain carries TRBV2 and TRBJ1-1, with D possibly being TRBD1 (5 bases). The CDR3 covers 13 residues. V was clipped by 3 bases and J by 8 bases, with 13 bases between them. In germline, CDR1 is SNHLY, CDR2 FYNNEI. The CDR3 nucleotides read TGTGCCAGCAGTGAGGATATGACAGTAGAAGCTTTCTTT. Its protein is CASSEDMTVEAFF. The full variable domain, its missing parts supplied by reference TRBV2 and TRBJ1-1, is EPEVTQTPSHQVTQMGQEVILRCVPISNHLYFYWYRQILGQKVEFLVSFYNNEISEKSEIFDDQFSVERPDGSNFTLKIRSTKLEDSAMYFCASSEDMTVEAFFGQGTRLTVV.

The chain employs TRBV11-2 and TRBJ1-1; 7 positions match TRBD1. Losses at the gene ends were 5 bases for V and 4 bases for J; bases not matched to a gene: 10. The CDR3 runs to 15 residues. Germline V lookup: CDR1 SGHAT, CDR2 FQNNGV. CDR3 DNA sequence: TGTGCCAGCAGCCCCCAGGGGAGACAGGGCACTGAAGCTTTCTTT. Protein: CASSPQGRQGTEAFF.

This clone was detected only once. The chain uses TRBV11-2 and TRBJ2-7; 10 bases match TRBD1. The V gene end was trimmed by 5 bases and the J gene end by 4 bases; junction bases not matched to a gene: 11. The CDR3 sequence is 16 residues long. Germline loops: CDR1 SGHAT, CDR2 FQNNGV. The CDR3 protein is CASSQIRGQGRYEQYF. As DNA, the CDR3 is TGTGCCAGCAGCCAAATTCGGGGACAGGGGAGGTACGAGCAGTACTTC.

The table lists this clone with a count of one. The CDR3 DNA reads as TGTGCCAGCAGCTTCATGGACAGCAATTCACCCCTCCACTTT. Its translation is CASSFMDSNSPLHF. The J gene is TRBJ1-6, the V gene TRBV11-1, with a weak D call TRBD1 (6 bases). The CDR3 loop spans 14 amino acids. Trimming cost V 3 bases and J 7 bases, with 10 bases left between them. The V gene's germline CDR1 is SGHAT and CDR2 FQDESV (reference sequence).

The V gene is TRBV4-1, the J gene TRBJ2-3; D may be TRBD1 (6 bases). The CDR3 has 16 residues. With 1 base removed from V and 2 bases from J, the gap between germline ends came to 13 bases. The germline CDR1 and CDR2 sequences are MGHRA and YSYEKL. Written as DNA, the CDR3 is TGCGCCAGCAGCCAAGGCCAGGGGTTCCTCACAGATACGCAGTATTTT. This sequence encodes CASSQGQGFLTDTQYF.